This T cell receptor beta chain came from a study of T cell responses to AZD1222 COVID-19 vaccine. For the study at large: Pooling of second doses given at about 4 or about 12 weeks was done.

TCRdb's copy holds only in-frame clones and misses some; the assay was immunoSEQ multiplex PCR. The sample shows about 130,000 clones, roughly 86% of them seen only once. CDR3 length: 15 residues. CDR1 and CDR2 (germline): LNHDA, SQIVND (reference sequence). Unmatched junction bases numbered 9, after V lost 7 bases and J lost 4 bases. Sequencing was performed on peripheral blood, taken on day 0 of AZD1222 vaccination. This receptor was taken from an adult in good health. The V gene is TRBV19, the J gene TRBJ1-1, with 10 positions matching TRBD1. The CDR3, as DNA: TGTGCCAGTATTCAGACAGGGGGCTTATCCACTGAAGCTTTCTTT. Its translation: CASIQTGGLSTEAFF. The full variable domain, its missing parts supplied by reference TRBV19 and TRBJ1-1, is DGGITQSPKYLFRKEGQNVTLSCEQNLNHDAMYWYRQDPGQGLRLIYYSQIVNDFQKGDIAEGYSVSREKKESFPLTVTSAQKNPTAFYLCASIQTGGLSTEAFFGQGTRLTVV.